This TCR beta chain was captured by sequencing in a study of blood T cell repertoires in COVID-19. Overall study: Samples came from the United States, Italy and Spain, spanning acute and convalescent COVID-19. In each case, the material was cDNA or gDNA derived from T cells, B-cell-depleted T cells, or PBMCs.

Categorization into cohorts depended on clinical history that participants reported. The ends lost 4 bases at V and 7 bases at J; junction bases unmatched: 10. Germline CDR1 and CDR2: KGHSH and LQKENI. The CDR3 is made up of 15 amino acids. Per the original methods: Amplified reference gene primers provided the basis for estimating nucleated cell counts. The protocol was immunoSEQ multiplex PCR, while the TCRdb copy is restricted to in-frame clones and leaves out a portion. For V, J and clone size, that table is used; D and trimming come from the DNA. The data contain 210,000 or so clones, about 84% of them singletons.

This TCR came from a man younger than 45 with acute COVID-19. The chain couples TRBV18 to TRBJ1-5; 7 bases fit TRBD1. Sequenced input: PBMCs or T cells enriched from blood (not recorded which). CDR3 residues: CASSLEGAGGQPQHF. The CDR3 nucleotides read TGTGCCAGCTCACTTGAGGGGGCAGGAGGCCAGCCCCAGCATTTT.